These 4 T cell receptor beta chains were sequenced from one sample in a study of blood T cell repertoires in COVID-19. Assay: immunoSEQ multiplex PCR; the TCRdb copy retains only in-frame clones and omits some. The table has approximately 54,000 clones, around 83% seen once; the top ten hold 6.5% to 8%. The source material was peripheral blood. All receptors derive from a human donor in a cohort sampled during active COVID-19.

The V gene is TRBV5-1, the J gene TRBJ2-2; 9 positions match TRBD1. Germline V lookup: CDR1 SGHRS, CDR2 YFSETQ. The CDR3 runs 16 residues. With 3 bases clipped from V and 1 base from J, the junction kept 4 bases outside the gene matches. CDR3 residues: CASSWGTGWNTGELFF. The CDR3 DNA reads TGCGCCAGCAGCTGGGGGACAGGGTGGAACACCGGGGAGCTGTTTTTT.

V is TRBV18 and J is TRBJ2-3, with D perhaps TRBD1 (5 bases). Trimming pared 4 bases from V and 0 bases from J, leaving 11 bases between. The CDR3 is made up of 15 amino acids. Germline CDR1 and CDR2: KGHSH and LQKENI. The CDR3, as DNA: TGTGCCAGCTCACTAGACAGAGCTAGCACAGATACGCAGTATTTT. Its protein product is CASSLDRASTDTQYF. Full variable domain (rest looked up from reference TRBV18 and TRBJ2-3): NAGVMQNPRHLVRRRGQEARLRCSPMKGHSHVYWYRQLPEEGLKFMVYLQKENIIDESGMPKERFSAEFPKEGPSILRIQQVVRGDSAAYFCASSLDRASTDTQYFGPGTRLTVL.

The CDR3 sequence: CASSQDRTGDLMAQYF. CDR3 bases: TGCGCCAGCAGCCAAGATAGGACAGGGGACCTCATGGCCCAGTACTTC. The chain employs TRBV4-3 and TRBJ2-5; 9 nucleotides align to TRBD1. The junction had 11 bases not matched to a gene; V was cut back by 0 bases and J by 9 bases. Germline V lookup: CDR1 LGHNA, CDR2 YSLEER. The CDR3 length is 16 residues.

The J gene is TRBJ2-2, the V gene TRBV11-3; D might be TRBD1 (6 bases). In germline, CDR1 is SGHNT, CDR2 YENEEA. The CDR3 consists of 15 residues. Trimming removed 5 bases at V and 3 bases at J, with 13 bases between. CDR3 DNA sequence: TGTGCCAGCAGCCTGTGGTACAGGGACACCGGGGAGCTGTTTTTT. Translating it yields CASSLWYRDTGELFF.